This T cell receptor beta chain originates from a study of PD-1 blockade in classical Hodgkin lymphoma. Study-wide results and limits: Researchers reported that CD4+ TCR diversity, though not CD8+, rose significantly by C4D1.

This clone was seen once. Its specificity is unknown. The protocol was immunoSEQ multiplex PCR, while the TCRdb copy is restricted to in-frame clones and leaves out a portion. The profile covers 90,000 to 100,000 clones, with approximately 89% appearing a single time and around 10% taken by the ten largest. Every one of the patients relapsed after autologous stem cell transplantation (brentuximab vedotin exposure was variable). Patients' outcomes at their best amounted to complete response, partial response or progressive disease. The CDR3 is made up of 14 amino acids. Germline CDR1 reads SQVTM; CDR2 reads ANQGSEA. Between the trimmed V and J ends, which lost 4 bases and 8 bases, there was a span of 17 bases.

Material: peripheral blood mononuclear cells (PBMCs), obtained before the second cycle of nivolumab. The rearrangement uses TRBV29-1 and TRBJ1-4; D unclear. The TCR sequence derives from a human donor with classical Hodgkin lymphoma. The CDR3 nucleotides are TGCAGCGTTGGGAGCGGCTCCCGGCGGGAAAAACTGTTTTTT. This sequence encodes CSVGSGSRREKLFF.